A single T cell receptor (beta chain) is shown here with its context. This clonotype was counted many times. The antigen this receptor binds is unknown. The record has no base qualities; no much larger clone is one base away. This entry belongs to a study of blood T cells in healthy people across ages (dated by TCRdb to about 2015). A note on the overall study: In model experiments, template switching captured roughly one uniquely barcoded TCR beta cDNA molecule for every two T cells. Age-related changes in TCR beta repertoire diversity were measured in the study by deep sequencing normalized with unique cDNA molecular identifiers. The donors were split into four age groups: young (average around 15 years), middle-aged (roughly 42), aged (approximately 59) and long-lived (approximately 89). To avoid experimental bias, donors of different ages were spread randomly across the sequencing lanes. Two additional independent replicas of 1 million unique cDNA reads from the same blood draw were analyzed for two donors (one aged 18 to 29 and one aged 80 or older).

Broad study findings and their caveats: As age increased, observed TCR beta diversity per million T cells dropped in a roughly linear way, and a significant reduction was already evident by age 40. A strong correlation was found between observed TCR beta diversity and the percentage of naive T cells measured by flow cytometry. Estimates of total diversity based on one million sequenced T cells were considered lower bounds and underestimates. Bulk unsorted PBMC profiling prevented conclusive comparison of naive and antigen-experienced compartments. Donor CMV infection status was unknown, potentially confounding age-related changes in expanded clonotypes. Compared with the aged group, the long-lived group had more naive CD4+ T cells, fewer expanded clones and increased TCR diversity, a pattern suggesting age selection.

The 39 donors, aged about 6 to 100 years, were systemically healthy Caucasian individuals from Russia. About 9.1 milliliters of peripheral blood were collected from each donor into EDTA-treated Vacutainer tubes. Ficoll-Paque density-gradient centrifugation was used to isolate PBMCs, with at least 7 million obtained per sample. Trizol reagent was used to extract total RNA from PBMCs, with at least 6 micrograms per sample. The percentages of naive CD45RAhigh/CD27high T cells were determined by flow cytometry on a PBMC aliquot from every donor. The library was prepared using 5' RACE. Sequencing used an Illumina HiSeq 2500. A second about 7 to 11 cycle PCR used a sample-barcoded 5' primer and a J-beta primer mix. Each TCR beta cDNA molecule received a unique molecular identifier from a template-switch 5' adaptor carrying 12 random nucleotides. Each sample yielded at least 2.5 million CDR3-containing paired-end reads. All of the RNA was converted into first-strand cDNA using the Mint cDNA synthesis kit, with a TRBC-specific oligonucleotide serving as the primer. Following uracil-DNA glycosylase treatment, all cDNA underwent a first 18-cycle PCR with the universal primers M1SS and BC2_uni_R. The authors processed their data as follows. Normalization of each sample was performed by random selection of 1 million high-quality reads, each carrying a distinct molecular identifier. Instead of being binned into consensus sequences, reads with shared molecular identifiers were discarded. CDR3 identification, clonotype clustering and error correction used MiTCR with a Q25 quality threshold and the strictest error-elimination algorithm. A nonparametric unseen species model using Euler transformation provided a lower-bound estimate of total TCR beta diversity. TCRdb's own reprocessing of the public reads used fastp at Q25 and MiXCR and kept productive beta chains. Duplicate CDR3 protein sequences are folded into a single record with the most common DNA and genes. Here the V and J calls rest on TCRdb's processing, not on the authors' analysis. The sample data list some 1.5 million distinct CDR3 sequences, and about 30% of these were observed just once. In total, the top ten clones hold around 7.7% of the sample.

The sample was blood. The receptor was derived from a woman in her 30s in good health.

Here the CDR3 is given as CASSTDYFGGQYF. The sequenced DNA is TGCGCCAGCAGCACGGACTACTTTGGAGGGCAGTACTTC. The rearranged chain carries TRBV5-1 and TRBJ2-7; TRBD2 is perhaps the D gene, given 6 matching bases. Deletion took 4 bases off V and 9 bases off J, with a span of 17 bases between the germline ends. Inclusive of the bounding cysteine and phenylalanine, the CDR3 is 13 residues long. The entry retains the CDR3 DNA only, 39 bases that are in frame from base 1. The germline V gene specifies SGHRS as CDR1 and YFSETQ as CDR2.